This T cell receptor (beta chain) was documented in a study of beta chain features in type 1 diabetes. Overall study findings and caveats: Among patients with Type 1 diabetes, TCRB CDR3s were moderately but significantly shorter in every one of the four CD4+ subsets.

This CDR3 has 14 residues. V shed 4 bases, J shed 8 bases, and the junction held 5 bases outside the gene matches. Germline V gene sequence: CDR1 MGHDK, CDR2 SYGVNS. Investigators reverse transcribed all isolated RNA, so they sequenced expressed TCRB transcripts. Sequenced by immunoSEQ multiplex PCR; TCRdb stores in-frame clones only, minus some. Found here are hundreds of thousands of clones, 11% of them singletons; the top ten hold 0.015%. Worth noting for this clone: Its target is not known.

This chain uses TRBV25-1 with TRBJ2-1; 10 bases agree with TRBD2. Material for sequencing was naive CD4+ T cells from blood. The receptor was isolated from a woman in her 30s in good health. The CDR3 DNA is TGTGCCAGCAGTGTCCTAGCGGGAGTCCATGAGCAGTTCTTC. It specifies CASSVLAGVHEQFF.